This TCR beta chain comes out of a study of regulatory T cells in long-lasting Graves disease. The CDR3 length is 15 residues. J was trimmed by 5 bases and V by 2 bases; bases with no gene match: 2. Germline V gene data show CDR1 as SGHAT and CDR2 as FQNNGV. Arm-PCR of CDR3 regions and iRepertoire HTBI primers were used to build TCR beta libraries. TCRdb re-called the multiplex PCR reads with MiXCR, one entry per CDR3 protein. The table shows 500,000 to 800,000 distinct CDR3 sequences, with 25% to 35% occurring only once. Time point defined: persistent/refractory GD, antithyroid drugs over 5 years with positive TRAb. From PBMCs, RNA was extracted and then used to make the TCR library.

The starting material was peripheral blood mononuclear cells (PBMCs), obtained when the disease was refractory, from a patient treated with antithyroid drugs. The sequence came from a female donor with Graves disease. This chain joins TRBV11-2 and TRBJ2-3; TRBD2 agrees at 12 bases. CDR3 sequence: CASSLLAGGGDTQYF. The CDR3 DNA reads as TGTGCCAGCAGCTTACTAGCGGGAGGGGGAGATACGCAGTATTTT.